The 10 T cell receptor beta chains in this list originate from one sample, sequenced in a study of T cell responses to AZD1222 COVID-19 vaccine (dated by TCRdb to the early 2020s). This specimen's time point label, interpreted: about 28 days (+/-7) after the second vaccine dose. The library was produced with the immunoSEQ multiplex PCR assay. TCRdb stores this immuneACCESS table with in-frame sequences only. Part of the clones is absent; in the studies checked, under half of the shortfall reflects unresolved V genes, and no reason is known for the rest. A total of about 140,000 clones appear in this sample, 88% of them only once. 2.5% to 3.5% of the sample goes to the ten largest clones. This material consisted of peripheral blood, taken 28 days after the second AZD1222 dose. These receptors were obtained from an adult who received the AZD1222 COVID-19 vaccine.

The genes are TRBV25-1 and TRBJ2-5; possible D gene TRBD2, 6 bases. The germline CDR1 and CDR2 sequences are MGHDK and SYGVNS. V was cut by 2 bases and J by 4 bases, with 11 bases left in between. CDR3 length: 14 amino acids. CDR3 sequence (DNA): TGTGCCAGCAGTGAAGGAACTAGCATAGAGACCCAGTACTTC. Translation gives CASSEGTSIETQYF.

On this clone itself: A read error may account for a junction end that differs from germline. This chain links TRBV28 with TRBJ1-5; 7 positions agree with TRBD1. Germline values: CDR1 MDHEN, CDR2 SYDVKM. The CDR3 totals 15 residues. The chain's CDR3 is CASSRPEGAHQPRHF. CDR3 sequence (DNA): TGTGCCAGCAGCCGACCGGAGGGGGCGCATCAGCCCCGGCATTTT.

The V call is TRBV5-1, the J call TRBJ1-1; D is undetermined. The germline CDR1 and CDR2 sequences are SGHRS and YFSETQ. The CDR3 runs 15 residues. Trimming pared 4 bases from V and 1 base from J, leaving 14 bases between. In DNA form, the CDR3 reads TGCGCCAGCAGCGTAAGGAATCTCGGGAACACTGAAGCTTTCTTT. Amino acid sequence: CASSVRNLGNTEAFF.

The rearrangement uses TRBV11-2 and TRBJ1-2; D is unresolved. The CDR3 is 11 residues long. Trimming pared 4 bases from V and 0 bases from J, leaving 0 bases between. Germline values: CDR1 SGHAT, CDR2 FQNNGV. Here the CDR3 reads CASSSNYGYTF. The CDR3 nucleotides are TGTGCCAGCAGCTCTAACTATGGCTACACCTTC.

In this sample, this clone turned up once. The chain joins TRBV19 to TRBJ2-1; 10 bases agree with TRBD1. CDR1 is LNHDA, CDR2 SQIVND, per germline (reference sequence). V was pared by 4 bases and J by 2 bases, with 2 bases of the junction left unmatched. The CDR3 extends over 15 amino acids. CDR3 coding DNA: TGTGCCAGTAGTAAAGGACAGGGGGCCTACAATGAGCAGTTCTTC. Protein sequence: CASSKGQGAYNEQFF.

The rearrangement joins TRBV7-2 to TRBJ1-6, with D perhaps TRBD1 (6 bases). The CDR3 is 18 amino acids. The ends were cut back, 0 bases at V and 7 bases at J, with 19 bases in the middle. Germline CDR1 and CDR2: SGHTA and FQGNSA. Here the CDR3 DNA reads TGTGCCAGCAGCTTAGCGCTTCGAGGACAGTCGGGGAATTCACCCCTCCACTTT. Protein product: CASSLALRGQSGNSPLHF. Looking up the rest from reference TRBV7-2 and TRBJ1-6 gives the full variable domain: GAGVSQSPSNKVTEKGKDVELRCDPISGHTALYWYRQSLGQGLEFLIYFQGNSAPDKSGLPSDRFSAERTGGSVSTLTIQRTQQEDSAVYLCASSLALRGQSGNSPLHFGNGTRLTVT.

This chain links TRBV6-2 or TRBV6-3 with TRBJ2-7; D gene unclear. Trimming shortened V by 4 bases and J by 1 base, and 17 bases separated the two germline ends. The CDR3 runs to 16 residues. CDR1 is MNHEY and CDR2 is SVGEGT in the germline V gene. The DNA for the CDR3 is TGTGCCAGCAGTTCCCCCAGAGCGACCAAATCCTACGAGCAGTACTTC. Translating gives CASSSPRATKSYEQYF.

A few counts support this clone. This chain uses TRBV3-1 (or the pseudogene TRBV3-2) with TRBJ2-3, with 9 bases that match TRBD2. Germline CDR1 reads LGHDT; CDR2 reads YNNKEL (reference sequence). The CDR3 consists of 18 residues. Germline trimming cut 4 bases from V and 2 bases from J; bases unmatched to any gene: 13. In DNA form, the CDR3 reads TGTGCCAGCAGCCTAAGGCCGGCTAGCGGGGCACACACAGATACGCAGTATTTT. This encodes CASSLRPASGAHTDTQYF.

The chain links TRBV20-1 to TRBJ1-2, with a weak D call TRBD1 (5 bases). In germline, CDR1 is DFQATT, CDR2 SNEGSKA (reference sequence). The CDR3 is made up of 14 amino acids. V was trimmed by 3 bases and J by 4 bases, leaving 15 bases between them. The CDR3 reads CSASSGGQSYGYTF. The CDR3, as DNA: TGCAGTGCTAGTAGCGGGGGTCAAAGCTATGGCTACACCTTC.

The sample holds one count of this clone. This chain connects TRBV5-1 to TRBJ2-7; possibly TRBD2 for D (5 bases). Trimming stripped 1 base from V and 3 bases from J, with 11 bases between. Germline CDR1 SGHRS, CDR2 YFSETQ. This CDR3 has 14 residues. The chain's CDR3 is CASSLRGGSYEQYF. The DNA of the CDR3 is TGCGCCAGCAGCTTGCGCGGTGGGAGCTACGAGCAGTACTTC.